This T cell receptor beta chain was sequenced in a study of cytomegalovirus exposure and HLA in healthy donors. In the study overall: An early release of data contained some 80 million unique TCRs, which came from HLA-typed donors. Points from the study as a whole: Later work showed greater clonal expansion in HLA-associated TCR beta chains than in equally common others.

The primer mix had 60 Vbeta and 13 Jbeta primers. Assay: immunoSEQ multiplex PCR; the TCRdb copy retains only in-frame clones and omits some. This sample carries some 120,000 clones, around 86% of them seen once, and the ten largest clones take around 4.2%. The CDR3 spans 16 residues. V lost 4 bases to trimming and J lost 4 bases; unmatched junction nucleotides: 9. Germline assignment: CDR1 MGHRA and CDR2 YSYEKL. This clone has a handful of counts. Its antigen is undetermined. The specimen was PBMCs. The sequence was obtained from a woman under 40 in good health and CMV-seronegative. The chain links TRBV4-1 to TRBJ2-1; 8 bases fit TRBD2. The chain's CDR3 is CASSPAPSGGYNEQFF. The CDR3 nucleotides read TGCGCCAGCAGCCCAGCCCCATCGGGAGGGTACAATGAGCAGTTCTTC.